These 19 T cell receptor beta chains were all obtained from the same sample, sequenced in a study of T cell clonality in common variable immunodeficiency. Profiling relied on immunoSEQ multiplex PCR, and the TCRdb table lists in-frame clones only, not all of them. The sample shows about 28,000 clones, none of them appearing just once. The source material was peripheral blood mononuclear cells. The receptors were sampled from a person between 18 and 75 years old in good health.

This clone was seen ten or more times. The read halts 3 residues ahead of the CDR3 end, with the missing end drawn from the germline J gene. The chain combines TRBV3-1 (or the pseudogene TRBV3-2) with TRBJ2-1; 13 bases map to TRBD2. CDR3 length: 18 amino acids. The germline gives CDR1 LGHDT, CDR2 YNNKEL (reference sequence). The junction had 6 bases not matched to a gene; V was cut back by 4 bases and J by 0 bases. The CDR3 is CASSLGTSGISSYNEQFF. The CDR3 bases that were read are TGTGCCAGCAGCCTCGGGACTAGCGGGATAAGCTCCTACAATGAG.

This clone appeared many times. The missing CDR3 end, 3 residues past where the read stops, is filled in from the germline J gene. This sequence joins TRBV10-3 and TRBJ2-3; D possibly corresponds to TRBD1 (6 bases). Trimming shortened V by 6 bases and J by 2 bases, and 12 bases separated the two germline ends. The CDR3 is made up of 14 amino acids. Germline CDR1 is ENHRY and CDR2 is SYGVKD. The part of the CDR3 DNA that was read is TGTGCCATCAGGCCGGGACACAACACAGATACG. Its protein product is CAIRPGHNTDT. The entire CDR3 protein is CAIRPGHNTDTQYF.

This clone was seen ten or more times. The missing CDR3 end, 3 residues past where the read stops, is filled in from the germline J gene. The chain is built from TRBV19 and TRBJ2-3, with D possibly TRBD2 on 6 matching bases. The CDR3 loop spans 15 amino acids. The ends were cut back, 5 bases at V and 3 bases at J, with 15 bases in the middle. Germline CDR1 LNHDA, CDR2 SQIVND (reference sequence). The CDR3 sequence: CASSGGSRRTDTQYF. The part of the CDR3 DNA that was read is TGTGCCAGTAGTGGGGGGAGCAGAAGGACAGATACG. Filled out from reference TRBV19 and TRBJ2-3, the complete variable domain reads DGGITQSPKYLFRKEGQNVTLSCEQNLNHDAMYWYRQDPGQGLRLIYYSQIVNDFQKGDIAEGYSVSREKKESFPLTVTSAQKNPTAFYLCASSGGSRRTDTQYFGPGTRLTVL.

This clone was observed at least ten times. The CDR3 is cut off 3 residues early in the read; its end comes from the germline J gene. The chain combines TRBV7-3 with TRBJ1-3; 8 positions match TRBD1. The CDR3 has 15 amino acids. Trimming removed 5 bases from V and 2 bases from J; junction bases left unmatched: 5. The germline gives CDR1 SGHTA, CDR2 FQGTGA. CDR3 DNA (partial): TGTGCCAGCAGCCCGCGGACAGGGACTGGAAACACC. Amino acids: CASSPRTGTGNT. The full-length CDR3 reads as CASSPRTGTGNTIYF.

This clone was detected ten times or more. From the germline J gene comes the end of the CDR3, since the read stops 3 residues before it. The chain couples TRBV5-1 to TRBJ2-3; 7 nucleotides line up with TRBD2. Germline V gene data show CDR1 as SGHRS and CDR2 as YFSETQ. Losses at the gene ends were 0 bases for V and 2 bases for J; bases not matched to a gene: 12. This CDR3 has 18 amino acids. The CDR3 sequence: CASSLALTGGGFTDTQYF. CDR3 bases read: TGCGCCAGCAGCTTGGCCCTGACTGGCGGGGGTTTCACAGATACG.

This clone was seen many times. The read terminates 3 residues ahead of where the CDR3 ends, so the germline J gene completes it. The chain links TRBV7-3 to TRBJ2-2; TRBD1 matches 7 bases. The CDR3 is 13 residues long. CDR1 and CDR2 (germline): SGHTA, FQGTGA. V gave up 8 bases and J gave up 2 bases; unmatched junction bases: 2. The CDR3 loop reads CASRDSNTGELFF. The DNA read from the CDR3 is TGTGCCAGCCGGGACAGCAACACCGGGGAG. The whole variable domain, remainder taken from reference TRBV7-3 and TRBJ2-2, is GAGVSQTPSNKVTEKGKYVELRCDPISGHTALYWYRQSLGQGPEFLIYFQGTGAADDSGLPNDRFFAVRPEGSVSTLKIQRTERGDSAVYLCASRDSNTGELFFGEGSRLTVL.

With respect to this clone: The read terminates 3 residues ahead of where the CDR3 ends, so the germline J gene completes it. The rearrangement links TRBV7-6 to TRBJ2-5; possibly TRBD1 for D (5 bases). The CDR3 totals 14 residues. The germline CDR1 and CDR2 sequences are SGHVS and FNYEAQ. V was shortened by 4 bases and J by 1 base, with 10 bases between the two germline ends. Partial CDR3 DNA: TGTGCCAGCAGCTACGGACACTTCCAAGAGACC. It codes for CASSYGHFQET. The CDR3 reads in full as CASSYGHFQETQYF.

This clone was counted a few times. The CDR3 is cut off 3 residues early in the read; its end comes from the germline J gene. This chain uses TRBV7-8 with TRBJ1-1; D is perhaps TRBD1 (5 bases). Looked up from germline, CDR1 is SGHVS and CDR2 is FQNEAQ. The CDR3 consists of 16 residues. Trimming removed 6 bases from V and 4 bases from J, with 21 bases in between. CDR3 amino acids: CASSNRDRGGSTEAFF. The CDR3 DNA, read in part, is TGTGCCAGCAGTAACCGGGACCGGGGGGGGAGCACTGAA.

This clone was seen only a few times. The CDR3 end is not reached by the read, which stops 3 residues before it; the germline J gene fills it in. This rearrangement joins TRBV2 to TRBJ1-4; D is undetermined. In germline, CDR1 is SNHLY, CDR2 FYNNEI. The CDR3 covers 14 residues. The CDR3 DNA, read in part, is TGTGCCAGCAGTGGAGGGAACGGGGTTTCACCA. It specifies CASSGGNGVSP. The full CDR3 protein reads CASSGGNGVSPLFF.

This clone occurred many times. The read ends 3 residues shy of where the CDR3 ends; the end is completed using the germline J gene. V and J are TRBV6-2 or TRBV6-3 and TRBJ1-6; 9 nucleotides line up with TRBD1. The CDR3 is made up of 12 amino acids. Germline-derived CDR1 and CDR2 are MNHEY and SVGEGT. CDR3 residues: CASSLTGGTLHF. The CDR3 bases that were read are TGTGCCAGCAGTTTGACAGGGGGAACC.

This clone came up many times. From the germline J gene comes the end of the CDR3, since the read stops 3 residues before it. The genes are TRBV5-6 and TRBJ1-1; TRBD1 might be the D (6 bases). This CDR3 region has 14 residues. The germline CDR1 and CDR2 sequences are SGHDT and YYEEEE. V was cut by 1 base and J by 6 bases, with 13 bases left in between. The CDR3 loop reads CASSLPGVGSEAFF. Partial CDR3 DNA: TGTGCCAGCAGCTTGCCAGGGGTCGGCTCTGAA.

This clone came up a few times. The CDR3 goes on 3 residues after the read ends, and that part is filled in from the germline J gene. The rearrangement uses TRBV6-4 and TRBJ1-6, with 8 bases aligning to TRBD1. Germline CDR1 MRHNA, CDR2 SNTAGT. The CDR3 consists of 15 residues. V gave up 6 bases and J gave up 9 bases; unmatched junction bases: 10. CDR3 region: CASSDRGQEFSPLHF. CDR3 DNA (partial): TGTGCCAGCAGCGACAGGGGACAGGAGTTTTCACCC.

This clone showed up many times. The read ends 3 residues before the CDR3 terminus; that terminus is restored from the germline J gene. This sequence joins TRBV6-2 or TRBV6-3 and TRBJ2-3; a weak D match, TRBD2 (6 bases). CDR3 length: 16 residues. Between the trimmed V and J ends, which lost 2 bases and 0 bases, there was a span of 12 bases. Germline loops: CDR1 MNHEY, CDR2 SVGEGT. The CDR3 sequence is CASSYEGGISTDTQYF. The covered CDR3 bases are TGTGCCAGCAGTTACGAGGGCGGGATTAGCACAGATACG.

This clone occurred a few times. The CDR3 end falls 3 residues outside the read, so it is completed with the germline J gene. The chain recombines TRBV20-1 with TRBJ1-5; the match to TRBD1 covers 7 bases. J lost 5 bases, V lost 5 bases, and 18 bases had no gene match. Germline CDR1 DFQATT, CDR2 SNEGSKA (reference sequence). CDR3 length: 17 residues. CDR3 DNA (partial): TGCAGTGCTTATAAAACCCATAAGTATACAGGGGATCAGCCC. It specifies CSAYKTHKYTGDQP. The full CDR3 sequence reads CSAYKTHKYTGDQPQHF.

This clone was observed many times. The read ends 3 residues early relative to the CDR3; the germline J gene fills the gap. The chain has TRBV10-3 and TRBJ2-1, with 11 nucleotides matching TRBD2. The CDR3 spans 17 residues. V was clipped by 2 bases and J by 6 bases; unmatched bases: 9. CDR1 and CDR2 from the germline V gene are ENHRY and SYGVKD. CDR3: CAISEARTSGGSNEQFF. The sequenced CDR3 bases are TGTGCCATCAGTGAGGCTCGAACTAGCGGGGGCTCCAATGAG.

This clone was seen a few times. The CDR3 is cut off 3 residues early in the read; its end comes from the germline J gene. This sequence joins TRBV2 and TRBJ2-7, with 7 bases identical to TRBD1. The CDR3 is 17 residues long. Looked up from germline, CDR1 is SNHLY and CDR2 is FYNNEI. The J segment lost 0 bases and the V segment lost 5 bases, leaving 13 bases of the junction unmatched. CDR3 protein: CASSPQVGGPFSYEQYF. The sequenced part of the CDR3 DNA is TGTGCCAGCAGTCCCCAGGTAGGGGGCCCGTTCTCCTACGAG.

This clone was seen repeatedly, ten times or more. The read is 3 residues too short to cover the CDR3 end, so that end is filled in from the germline J gene. The V and J genes are TRBV10-3 and TRBJ1-6, with a tentative D call TRBD1 (6 bases). The V and J ends lost 8 bases and 5 bases respectively, with 19 bases between them. The germline V gene encodes CDR1 ENHRY and CDR2 SYGVKD. The CDR3 has 16 amino acids. The covered CDR3 bases are TGTGCCATCGCCCCAGTACGGGGGGGCGATAATTCACCC. It codes for CAIAPVRGGDNSP. The complete CDR3 sequence is CAIAPVRGGDNSPLHF.

This clone was picked up many times. The read ends 3 residues early relative to the CDR3; the germline J gene fills the gap. The V gene is TRBV7-3, the J gene TRBJ2-3; D is uncertain. The CDR3 length is 13 residues. Trimming cost V 5 bases and J 4 bases, with 10 bases left between them. CDR1 is SGHTA, CDR2 FQGTGA, per germline. The part of the CDR3 DNA that was read is TGTGCCAGCAGCATCTGGGCCTCAGATACG. This encodes CASSIWASDT. The whole CDR3 region reads CASSIWASDTQYF.

This clone occurred a few times. The read ends 3 residues before the CDR3 terminus; that terminus is restored from the germline J gene. The rearrangement joins TRBV18 to TRBJ2-1; no clear D. CDR1 is KGHSH and CDR2 is LQKENI in the germline V gene. This CDR3 comprises 15 residues. The V end lost 8 bases, the J end lost 0 bases, and 14 bases lay between the germline ends. This chain's CDR3 is CASTQNGPSYNEQFF. CDR3 DNA (partial): TGTGCCAGCACCCAGAATGGGCCCTCCTACAATGAG.